Here is one T cell receptor beta chain with its context. Its specificity is unknown. The PCR ran on 60 Vbeta and 13 Jbeta primers. Clones were read by immunoSEQ multiplex PCR, and TCRdb kept only the in-frame ones, dropping some. The top ten clones hold approximately 2.3% of a sample with about 140,000 clones, approximately 80% of them seen once. These data belong to a study of cytomegalovirus exposure and HLA in healthy donors. Study summary: The roughly 120 million unique TCR beta sequences, from around 200 million T cells, were found by an earlier analysis.

General observations from the study: Per a prior analysis, the majority of TCR beta V segments were productive roughly 90% or roughly 30% of the time. Most subjects' HLA-A and HLA-B alleles were reportedly predicted from TCR beta sequences. The availability of immune exposure information extended only to CMV serostatus.

The TCR originated in a male donor in good health and CMV-seronegative. The sequenced material came from PBMCs.

CDR3 sequence reads: CAWIRITGELFF. The CDR3 nucleotides are TGTGCCTGGATCAGGATCACCGGGGAGCTGTTTTTT. V and J are TRBV30 and TRBJ2-2; D remains ambiguous. V was cut by 4 bases and J by 4 bases, with 7 bases left in between. The CDR3 loop spans 12 amino acids. Looked up from germline, CDR1 is GTSNPN and CDR2 is SVGIG (reference sequence).